These T cell receptor beta chains were read from a single sample in a study of cytomegalovirus exposure and HLA in healthy donors. Profiling relied on immunoSEQ multiplex PCR, and the TCRdb table lists in-frame clones only, not all of them. Of some 130,000 clones listed, 60% to 85% are singletons. The sample comprised PBMCs. The origin of the receptors is a man aged 18 to 30 in good health and CMV-seronegative. Both conserved end residues are part of each CDR3. D genes are given only for firm matches. Rows give clone size only sometimes, using once, few, many, or a class for an expanded clone.

>few|TRBD1|TRBJ1-1|TRBV27
TGTGCCAGCAGCCCCTATTGGGGGACAGGTATTGAAGCTTTCTTT
CASSPYWGTGIEAFF
>-|-|TRBJ2-7|TRBV10-3
TGTGCCATCAGTGGCAGCGTCTACGAGCAGTACTTC
CAISGSVYEQYF
>-|TRBD1|TRBJ2-1|TRBV5-1
TGCGCCAGCAGCTTACAGGGGGGAAGTGGCTACAATGAGCAGTTCTTC
CASSLQGGSGYNEQFF
>-|-|TRBJ1-2|TRBV30
TGTGCCTGGAGTGTCCCGCTGCGGGGCCTGGGCTATGGCTACACCTTC
CAWSVPLRGLGYGYTF
>-|-|TRBJ2-5|TRBV7-2
TGTGCCAGCAGCTTAGTGCACAGCACTGTAGAGACCCAGTACTTC
CASSLVHSTVETQYF
>-|-|TRBJ1-4|TRBV7-9
TGTGCCAGCAGTTTCGACAGGCCTAATGAAAAACTGTTTTTT
CASSFDRPNEKLFF
>few|-|TRBJ1-2|TRBV4-3
TGCGCCAGCAGCCCCCCGGGTAGGAGTAGCTACACCTTC
CASSPPGRSSYTF
>-|-|TRBJ1-1|TRBV5-1
TGCGCCAGCAGCTTGGACGGCTCGGGTGAAGCTTTCTTT
CASSLDGSGEAFF
>-|-|TRBJ1-1|TRBV20-1
TGCAGTGCCAGGCTGGGGAGTAAAGCTTTCTTT
CSARLGSKAFF
>once|-|TRBJ1-1|TRBV7-2
TGTGCCAGCAGCTTAGTGTGGCAGGACACTGAAGCTTTCTTT
CASSLVWQDTEAFF
>-|-|TRBJ2-7|TRBV9
TGTGCCAGCAGCACCACCCCGAGCTCCTACGAGCAGTACTTC
CASSTTPSSYEQYF
>-|TRBD1|TRBJ1-4|TRBV5-8
TGTGCCAGCAGCTTGGCCCGGGACAGCCAAGCGGAAAAACTGTTTTTT
CASSLARDSQAEKLFF
>-|TRBD2|TRBJ2-1|TRBV4-3
TGCGCCAGCAGCCAAGAGGCTAGCGGGGCCCTCTACAATGAGCAGTTCTTC
CASSQEASGALYNEQFF
>-|TRBD1|TRBJ1-5|TRBV5-8
TGTGCCAGCAGCGGAACAGGGGGCGAGAGGCAGCCCCAGCATTTT
CASSGTGGERQPQHF
>few|TRBD1|TRBJ1-2|TRBV5-1
TGCGCCAGCAGCCCGGGGACAGGTCATGGCTACACCTTC
CASSPGTGHGYTF
>few|TRBD1|TRBJ1-2|TRBV5-1
TGCGCCAGCAGCCCCATGACCGGACAGGGGGGAAATGGCTACACCTTC
CASSPMTGQGGNGYTF
>-|-|TRBJ2-4|TRBV10-3
TGTGCCATCATGGGCGGGGACAAAAACATTCAGTACTTC
CAIMGGDKNIQYF
>-|TRBD1|TRBJ1-1|TRBV2
TGTGCCGGCAACAGGGGCTCTCGTCTCAGGGAAGCTTTCTTT
CAGNRGSRLREAFF
>once|-|TRBJ1-2|TRBV9
TGTGCCAGCAGCGGCGGTGCTAACTATGGCTACACCTTC
CASSGGANYGYTF
>-|-|TRBJ2-7|TRBV11-2
TGTGCCAGCAGCTTAGTGCGGACAAGGTCCTACGAGCAGTACTTC
CASSLVRTRSYEQYF
>-|-|TRBJ1-1|TRBV7-9
TGTTCCAGCAGCATTGGACAGATGAACACTGAAGCTTTCTTT
CSSSIGQMNTEAFF
>-|-|TRBJ2-7|TRBV6-5
TGTGCCAGCAGTTGGGGGCCGGGGAACGAGCAGTACTTC
CASSWGPGNEQYF
>-|TRBD1|TRBJ2-3|TRBV5-1
TGCGCCAGCAGCTTGTGGGACAGGGTCTCTAGCACAGATACGCAGTATTTT
CASSLWDRVSSTDTQYF
>-|-|TRBJ1-2|TRBV7-9
TGTTCCAGCAGCTTCTTCGGGGGGAAGGGACCAAACTATGGCTACACCTTC
CSSSFFGGKGPNYGYTF
>-|-|TRBJ1-4|TRBV7-2
TGTGCCAGCAGCTTAAGGGGCGGAGTAACACAGGATGAAAAACTGTTTTTT
CASSLRGGVTQDEKLFF
>-|TRBD1|TRBJ2-7|TRBV4-1
TGCGCCAGCAGCTCAGAGACAGGGGGCGGGGAGCAGTACTTC
CASSSETGGGEQYF
>few|TRBD1|TRBJ1-2|TRBV6-1
TGTGCCAGCAGGTTGACAGGGAGGTACACCTTC
CASRLTGRYTF
>-|-|TRBJ1-2|TRBV7-2
TGTGCCAGCAGCCCCCCCGACAGAGGCTATGGCTACACCTTC
CASSPPDRGYGYTF
>-|-|TRBJ2-2|TRBV5-6
TGTGCCAGCAGCTTGTTTGGGAGTCCAAACACCGGGGAGCTGTTTTTT
CASSLFGSPNTGELFF
>-|-|TRBJ1-1|TRBV5-6
TGTGCCAGCAGCTTGGGTCCCTTGGAAGCTTTCTTT
CASSLGPLEAFF
>-|TRBD2|TRBJ2-4|TRBV5-6
TGTGCCAGCAGCCCCCGGGGGGGGGTACTAGCCAAAAACATTCAGTACTTC
CASSPRGGVLAKNIQYF
>-|TRBD1|TRBJ1-5|TRBV10-3
TGTGCCATCAGTGAGAATCGACAGGGCCGTCAGCCCCAGCATTTT
CAISENRQGRQPQHF
>-|-|TRBJ1-5|TRBV5-6
TGTGCCAGCAGTCCTACCCCAGGGATGGGTCAGCCCCAGCATTTT
CASSPTPGMGQPQHF
>-|TRBD1|TRBJ1-2|TRBV29-1
TGCAGCGTCATTACAGGGGAAGGCTACACCTTC
CSVITGEGYTF
>-|-|TRBJ1-5|TRBV5-5
TGTGCCAGCAGCTTGGGGACAGCCAATCAGCCCCAGCATTTT
CASSLGTANQPQHF
>once|TRBD2|TRBJ2-2|TRBV6-5
TGTGCCAGCAGTTACTCTAGCGGGGGCACCCAGGGGGAGCTGTTTTTT
CASSYSSGGTQGELFF
>-|-|TRBJ1-3|TRBV7-9
TGTGCCAGCAGCTTAGGCCCCCTGCAGGACTGGACCATATATTTT
CASSLGPLQDWTIYF
>-|-|TRBJ2-3|TRBV14
TGTGCCAGCAGCCAAGAAAGAGGACCCCGGGGGGATACGCAGTATTTT
CASSQERGPRGDTQYF
>-|TRBD1|TRBJ2-5|TRBV7-9
TGTGCCAGCAGCTTGGAACCAGGGGGTGGGGAGACCCAGTACTTC
CASSLEPGGGETQYF
>once|-|TRBJ1-2|TRBV6-5
TGTGCCAGCAGTAGATACGACTCTAACTATGGCTACACCTTC
CASSRYDSNYGYTF
>few|-|TRBJ1-1|TRBV2
TGTGCCAGCAGTGAAGGGCTGAACACTGAAGCTTTCTTT
CASSEGLNTEAFF
>once|-|TRBJ2-2|TRBV19
TGTGCCAGTAGTTCGCTCAGGGCCGGGGAGCTGTTTTTT
CASSSLRAGELFF
>-|-|TRBJ1-3|TRBV18
TGTGCCAGCTCACCCCTGAGGGGGATAGACTCTGGAAACACCATATATTTT
CASSPLRGIDSGNTIYF